This TCR beta chain was sequenced in a study of siplizumab effects on memory and regulatory T cells. Study-wide points: About 80-97% of proliferating CD4+ or CD8+ clones had no assignable naive or memory phenotype. Sequences below about 10^-5 frequency were poorly captured. As a result, only a minor fraction of alloreactive clones mapped to unstimulated subsets.

The study assayed around 9.3 x 10^4 TCR templates per sample. Libraries were prepared by immunoSEQ multiplex PCR; TCRdb keeps only in-frame clonotypes and omits some of them. The sample carries 100,000 or so clones, roughly 94% recorded once. Points on this clone: Its antigen is undetermined.

CDR3 length: 10 residues. V was trimmed by 5 bases and J by 6 bases, leaving 4 bases between them. Germline V gene data show CDR1 as MDHEN and CDR2 as SYDVKM. The receptor was isolated from a human donor in good health. Sequencing was done on a sample of Tregs sorted from blood. The chain is built from TRBV28 and TRBJ1-2; D unresolved. Here the CDR3 DNA reads TGTGCCAGCAGTGGAAATGGCTACACCTTC. It codes for CASSGNGYTF.